The source of this T cell receptor beta chain is a study of T cell repertoires in cytomegalovirus infection. Whole-study context: Signatures in public TCR beta sequences pointed to both CMV infection and matching HLA type. Study observations and caveats: The ex vivo response showed dominance by HLA-C-restricted CMV-specific TCR beta clonotypes. Carriers of CMV plus the relevant HLA were identified by cumulative public TCR beta family frequency.

On this clonotype: The antigen is unknown.

TCRdb recomputed calls from the reads with MiXCR, one row per CDR3 protein. The data show just under 550,000 distinct CDR3 sequences, 26% seen once. The CDR3 totals 15 residues. Germline V gives CDR1 SGHAT, CDR2 FQDESV (reference sequence). V was shortened by 5 bases and J by 10 bases, with 23 bases between the two germline ends. Sequencing input: PBMCs. This clonotype was sampled from a human donor in good health (CMV status not recorded). Some clones in this sample may be carry-over from other donors' samples. The V gene is TRBV11-1, the J gene TRBJ2-5; D possibly corresponds to TRBD2 (5 bases). CDR3 in DNA: TGTGCCAGCAGCCAAACAAGAACTTCGGGGTCGGGCCAGTACTTC. It specifies CASSQTRTSGSGQYF.